This T cell receptor beta chain came from a study of T cell responses to AZD1222 COVID-19 vaccine. About this clone itself: Its antigen remains unknown.

The study's findings and limits: Donors were largely white British and mainly female; clonal diversity was possibly underestimated. Baseline seropositives among AZD1222 recipients totaled only five to seven. Sampling captured repertoires only after the peak T cell response.

Trimming pared 1 base from V and 6 bases from J, leaving 13 bases between. This CDR3 is 15 amino acids long. CDR1 is LGHNA and CDR2 is YNFKEQ in the germline V gene. Assay: immunoSEQ multiplex PCR; the TCRdb copy retains only in-frame clones and omits some. Altogether fewer than 150,000 clones are present, over 80% being singletons, with the ten largest covering about 6.7%. The clonotype was recovered from an adult who received the AZD1222 COVID-19 vaccine. The chain combines TRBV4-2 with TRBJ1-5; possibly TRBD1 for D (5 bases). The material sequenced was peripheral blood, taken 28 days after the second AZD1222 dose. The CDR3 DNA sequence: TGTGCCAGCAGCCAAGGTGGGCAGGGCAGTCAGCCCCAGCATTTT. Its translation: CASSQGGQGSQPQHF.